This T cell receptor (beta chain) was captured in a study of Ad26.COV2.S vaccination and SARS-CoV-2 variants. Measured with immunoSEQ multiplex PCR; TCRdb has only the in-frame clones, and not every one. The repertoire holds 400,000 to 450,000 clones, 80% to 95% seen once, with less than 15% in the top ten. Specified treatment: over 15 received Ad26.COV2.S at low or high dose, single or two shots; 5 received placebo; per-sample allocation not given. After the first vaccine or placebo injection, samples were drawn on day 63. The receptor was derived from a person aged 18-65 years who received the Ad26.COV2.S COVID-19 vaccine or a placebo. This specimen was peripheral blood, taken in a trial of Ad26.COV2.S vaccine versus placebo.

DNA of the CDR3: TGTGCCAGCAGACTGACAGGGCCAGAGACCCAGTACTTC. Protein: CASRLTGPETQYF. The chain joins TRBV2 to TRBJ2-5; TRBD1 matches 7 bases. J gave up 4 bases and V 6 bases, and 5 bases lay outside the gene matches. The CDR3 is 13 residues long. Germline lookup yields CDR1 SNHLY and CDR2 FYNNEI.